This T cell receptor (beta chain) was recorded in a study of shared clonotypes between healthy human individuals. Study details: Researchers assigned three CD4 naive, three CD4 memory, two CD8 naive and one CD8 memory plate to each donor.

Donors comprised only Caucasian adults living in Nashville, Tennessee. Sequencing was performed with immunoSEQ multiplex PCR; in TCRdb, only in-frame clones are kept and a portion is missing. The sample contains approximately 1,500,000 clones, over 95% of which appear only once. The sequenced sample consisted of naive CD4+ T cells sorted from blood. Subset given: CD45RA+ positively selected. This clonotype originated in a man in his thirties or forties in good health.

The chain's CDR3 is CASSAWSVSYNEQFF. Written as DNA, the CDR3 is TGTGCCAGCAGCGCGTGGAGTGTCTCCTACAATGAGCAGTTCTTC. The V and J genes are TRBV9 and TRBJ2-1; D remains ambiguous. CDR1 SGDLS and CDR2 YYNGEE come from the germline V gene. Trimming took off 3 bases at V and 0 bases at J, with 10 bases between the two ends. The CDR3 has 15 amino acids.